The 5 T cell receptor beta chains reported below all come from one sample, sequenced in a study of blood T cell repertoires in COVID-19. Clones were sequenced by immunoSEQ multiplex PCR, and TCRdb holds only the in-frame ones, with some missing. The table lists roughly 290,000 clones, 90% of them singletons, with about 1.7% in the top ten. Source material: PBMCs or T cells enriched from blood (not recorded which). The receptors originated from a woman younger than 35 with acute COVID-19.

The chain employs TRBV5-1 and TRBJ1-2, with 11 positions matching TRBD1. CDR1 and CDR2 (germline): SGHRS, YFSETQ. Trimming removed 3 bases from V and 2 bases from J; junction bases left unmatched: 3. The length of the CDR3 is 15 residues. CDR3 amino acids: CASSSRTGGNYGYTF. The CDR3 coding sequence is TGCGCCAGCAGCTCTCGGACAGGGGGCAACTATGGCTACACCTTC.

V usage is TRBV5-4 and J usage is TRBJ2-5, with D perhaps matching TRBD2 (5 bases). Trimming shortened V by 4 bases and J by 3 bases, and 10 bases separated the two germline ends. Germline CDR1 and CDR2: SGHNT and YYREEE (reference sequence). The CDR3 is 13 amino acids. This CDR3 reads CASSRTVEETQYF. CDR3 nucleotide sequence: TGTGCCAGCAGCAGGACTGTTGAAGAGACCCAGTACTTC.

The V and J genes are TRBV30 and TRBJ2-7, with a tentative D call TRBD1 (5 bases). This CDR3 spans 13 amino acids. Germline lookup yields CDR1 GTSNPN and CDR2 SVGIG (reference sequence). V lost 1 base, J lost 3 bases, and 10 bases lay in between. For the CDR3, the DNA is TGTGCCTGGAGTGGAGACAGAGGCTACGAGCAGTACTTC. It codes for CAWSGDRGYEQYF.

The chain has TRBV30 and TRBJ2-3, with 14 bases aligning to TRBD2. The CDR3 loop spans 20 amino acids. The V gene end was trimmed by 2 bases and the J gene end by 11 bases; junction bases not matched to a gene: 24. Germline V CDR1 and CDR2: GTSNPN, SVGIG (reference sequence). DNA of the CDR3: TGTGCCTGGAGTTCCCGGCCGGGACTAGCGGGAGATGGAGCCAGACACAGGCAGTATTTT. It yields the protein CAWSSRPGLAGDGARHRQYF.

The CDR3: CAWRVAGTGGRTRELFF. Written as DNA, the CDR3 is TGTGCCTGGAGGGTGGCCGGGACAGGGGGCCGCACCAGAGAGCTGTTTTTT. The rearrangement uses TRBV30 and TRBJ2-2; 12 positions match TRBD1. The CDR3 is made up of 17 amino acids. V lost 3 bases and J lost 11; bases outside the gene matches: 16. From germline, CDR1 is GTSNPN and CDR2 SVGIG (reference sequence). The variable domain in full, completed from reference TRBV30 and TRBJ2-2, reads SQTIHQWPATLVQPVGSPLSLECTVEGTSNPNLYWYRQAAGRGLQLLFYSVGIGQISSEVPQNLSASRPQDRQFILSSKKLLLSDSGFYLCAWRVAGTGGRTRELFFGEGSRLTVL.